The source of this TCR beta chain is a study of molecular identifiers for immune sequencing clone quantification. This CDR3 contains 13 residues. V shed 3 bases and J shed 2 bases, with 5 bases lying between them. Germline CDR1 LNHDA, CDR2 SQIVND (reference sequence). With 10%, 30% or 50% of RNA, about 19,000 to 1,100,000 naive CD8 T cells were sequenced. Study-wide findings and caveats: Clones above 20 RNA copies contained over 98% of effector molecules but under 1% of naive ones. Shared barcodes on identical TCR molecules could underestimate the sizes of highly expanded clones.

As regards this clonotype: No antigen is known for it.

In preparing bulk TCR libraries, previously described methods and listed TCR primers were used. TCRdb reprocessed the PCR reads with MiXCR, giving one entry per CDR3 protein. The sample consists of around 8,600 distinct CDR3 sequences, around 14% of them appearing once. Sequences were obtained from naive CD8+ T cells from blood, with Jurkat cell RNA spiked in. Subset given: FACS-sorted CD8+CD4-CCR7+CD45RA+ naive T cells. The origin of this receptor is a human donor in good health. Some libraries in this study had Jurkat cell RNA spiked in. V is TRBV19 and J is TRBJ2-1; D is ambiguous. CDR3 in amino acids: CASSILAYNEQFF. CDR3 bases: TGTGCCAGTAGTATCCTGGCCTACAATGAGCAGTTCTTC.